Listed here are 13 T cell receptor beta chains from one sample, sequenced in a study of cytomegalovirus exposure and HLA in healthy donors. PCR was performed using 60 Vbeta and 13 Jbeta primers. Produced via immunoSEQ multiplex PCR; TCRdb's table is partial and in-frame only. The data contain 120,000 to 150,000 clones, over 75% of them singletons. The sample taken for sequencing was PBMCs. All receptors come from a man aged 25-45 years in good health and CMV-seropositive.

V is TRBV19 and J is TRBJ2-5; 10 bases are a match to TRBD2. The germline V gene encodes CDR1 LNHDA and CDR2 SQIVND (reference sequence). The CDR3 loop spans 15 amino acids. V was pared by 1 base and J by 5 bases, with 4 bases of the junction left unmatched. CDR3 residues: CASSIASGGVETQYF. The CDR3 DNA reads as TGTGCCAGTAGTATAGCTAGCGGGGGAGTGGAGACCCAGTACTTC.

The chain recombines TRBV19 with TRBJ2-3; a weak D match, TRBD1 (5 bases). V dropped 7 bases and J dropped 6 bases, with 20 bases sitting between them. The CDR3 contains 15 residues. Germline values: CDR1 LNHDA, CDR2 SQIVND (reference sequence). For the CDR3, the DNA is TGTGCCAGTAAGGGGCGAATTACCTCCGCGGATACGCAGTATTTT. Encoded protein: CASKGRITSADTQYF.

This sequence joins TRBV6-6 and TRBJ2-4, with 9 nucleotides matching TRBD1. V dropped 0 bases and J dropped 8; count of bases not matched to a gene: 8. The CDR3 length is 16 residues. Germline V gene data show CDR1 as MNHNY and CDR2 as SVGAGI (reference sequence). In DNA, the CDR3 is TGTGCCAGCAGTTACTCCGGACAGGGGAGAGGGGACATTCAGTACTTC. This encodes CASSYSGQGRGDIQYF.

The chain employs TRBV29-1 and TRBJ1-4, with D maybe TRBD1 (6 bases). The CDR3 totals 14 residues. Germline values: CDR1 SQVTM, CDR2 ANQGSEA. Trimming took off 5 bases at V and 4 bases at J, with 14 bases between the two ends. In DNA form, the CDR3 reads TGCAGCGTTAAAGTCGGACAGTTTAATGAAAAACTGTTTTTT. This gives the protein CSVKVGQFNEKLFF.

The V and J genes are TRBV28 and TRBJ1-6, with 7 bases lining up with TRBD1. The CDR3 is made up of 14 amino acids. The germline V gene has CDR1 MDHEN and CDR2 SYDVKM. J was trimmed by 9 bases and V by 6 bases; bases with no gene match: 8. In DNA form, the CDR3 reads TGTGCCAGCAGCCGACGAGACAGGGCTTCACCCCTCCACTTT. It is translated as CASSRRDRASPLHF.

The V and J genes are TRBV7-9 and TRBJ2-7; TRBD1 is a possible D gene (5 bases). Germline CDR1 is SEHNR and CDR2 is FQNEAQ (reference sequence). This CDR3 is 14 amino acids long. Trimming left V 2 bases short and J 7 bases short, with 15 bases between. The CDR3 region has the DNA TGTGCCAGCAGCTTAAAGGGCCAGGGTAAGGAGCAGTACTTC. Residues: CASSLKGQGKEQYF.

This chain joins TRBV29-1 and TRBJ1-4; D is perhaps TRBD1 (6 bases). Trimming left V 5 bases short and J 0 bases short, with 10 bases between. Germline loops: CDR1 SQVTM, CDR2 ANQGSEA. This CDR3 region has 14 residues. The CDR3 reads CSVTAGATNEKLFF. The CDR3 DNA is TGCAGCGTTACTGCAGGGGCAACTAATGAAAAACTGTTTTTT.

This chain links TRBV10-1 with TRBJ1-3; tentatively, D is TRBD1 (6 bases). The germline CDR1 and CDR2 sequences are WNHNN and SYGVQD (reference sequence). The CDR3 has 15 residues. Trimming removed 8 bases from V and 2 bases from J, with 16 bases in between. The CDR3 coding sequence is TGCGCCAGCTCTACAGGGATTGGAACTGGAAACACCATATATTTT. Protein product: CASSTGIGTGNTIYF.

The rearrangement joins TRBV2 to TRBJ1-2; D may be TRBD1 (5 bases). Per the germline V gene, CDR1 is SNHLY and CDR2 is FYNNEI. This CDR3 is built from 14 residues. The germline V and J ends were trimmed by 0 bases and 4 bases, with 9 bases remaining between them. The DNA of the CDR3 is TGTGCCAGCAGTGAAGCCGCGACAGTCTATGGCTACACCTTC. Translating it yields CASSEAATVYGYTF.

The gene calls are TRBV27 and TRBJ2-3, with 10 bases that match TRBD2. CDR3 length: 14 amino acids. Per germline, CDR1 MNHEY and CDR2 SMNVEV (reference sequence). The V gene end was trimmed by 5 bases and the J gene end by 3 bases; junction bases not matched to a gene: 2. The CDR3 DNA reads as TGTGCCAGCAGTGGGACTAGCGCTACAGATACGCAGTATTTT. Translating it yields CASSGTSATDTQYF.

The genes are TRBV9 and TRBJ2-3; D might be TRBD2 (6 bases). This CDR3 region has 14 residues. Deletions cut 0 bases from V and 3 bases from J, with 8 bases between. CDR1 is SGDLS, CDR2 YYNGEE, per germline. The chain's CDR3 is CASSVGGVTDTQYF. DNA of the CDR3: TGTGCCAGCAGCGTAGGCGGGGTAACAGATACGCAGTATTTT.

The gene calls are TRBV6-6 and TRBJ2-7; 10 bases agree with TRBD1. This CDR3 region has 14 residues. The trim removed 6 bases at V and 5 bases at J, leaving 7 bases unmatched. Germline assignment: CDR1 MNHNY and CDR2 SVGAGI (reference sequence). CDR3 sequence: CASSRGQGGDEQYF. For the CDR3, the DNA is TGTGCCAGCAGCCGTGGACAGGGGGGGGACGAGCAGTACTTC.

The chain employs TRBV6-5 and TRBJ2-3; 7 bases are a match to TRBD2. Germline V gene data show CDR1 as MNHEY and CDR2 as SVGAGI. This CDR3 region has 11 residues. Trimming cost V 6 bases and J 11 bases; bases outside gene matches: 5. Written as DNA, the CDR3 is TGTGCCAGCAGGGCTAGCGGATGGCAGTATTTT. Translating it yields CASRASGWQYF.